This TCR beta chain was sequenced during a study of blood T cell repertoires in COVID-19. CDR3 size: 17 residues. Germline V gene lookup returns CDR1 SGHNT and CDR2 YYREEE (reference sequence). Trimming pared 4 bases from V and 4 bases from J, leaving 21 bases between. The data were produced by immunoSEQ multiplex PCR, yet TCRdb's version contains in-frame clones alone and is incomplete. This repertoire shows about 300,000 clones, less than 85% found once; its top ten account for over 1.1%. The sequence derives from a human donor with COVID-19, enrolled during active disease. The donor label of this sample is uncertain. The chain links TRBV5-4 to TRBJ1-3, with a weak D call TRBD1 (6 bases). Sequenced material: peripheral blood. This CDR3 reads CASSRPQAGAGGNTIYF. The CDR3 coding sequence is TGTGCCAGCAGCCGTCCCCAGGCGGGGGCAGGGGGAAACACCATATATTTT.